What follows describes a single T cell receptor (beta chain). Cohort 3 donors counted as recovered after two negative PCRs, clearance, or resolved symptoms. In the original processing: Amplified reference gene primers provided the basis for estimating nucleated cell counts. Measured with immunoSEQ multiplex PCR; TCRdb has only the in-frame clones, and not every one. The V and J calls and clone size are taken from that table; D and trimming were inferred from the DNA. The data show under 350,000 clones, with roughly 90% seen just once and under 2.5% held by the top ten. The data belong to a study of blood T cell repertoires in COVID-19. As for the study in general: T cells, B-cell-depleted T cells, or PBMCs supplied cDNA or gDNA.

The CDR3 loop spans 13 amino acids. V was trimmed by 6 bases and J by 3 bases, leaving 11 bases between them. The chain couples TRBV12-3 or TRBV12-4 to TRBJ1-1; D not resolved. The receptor comes from a woman in her fifties or sixties who had recovered from COVID-19. Sequencing input: PBMCs or T cells enriched from blood (not recorded which). Here the CDR3 DNA reads TGTGCCAGCAGCCCCGGGTGGGACACTGAAGCTTTCTTT. It translates to CASSPGWDTEAFF.